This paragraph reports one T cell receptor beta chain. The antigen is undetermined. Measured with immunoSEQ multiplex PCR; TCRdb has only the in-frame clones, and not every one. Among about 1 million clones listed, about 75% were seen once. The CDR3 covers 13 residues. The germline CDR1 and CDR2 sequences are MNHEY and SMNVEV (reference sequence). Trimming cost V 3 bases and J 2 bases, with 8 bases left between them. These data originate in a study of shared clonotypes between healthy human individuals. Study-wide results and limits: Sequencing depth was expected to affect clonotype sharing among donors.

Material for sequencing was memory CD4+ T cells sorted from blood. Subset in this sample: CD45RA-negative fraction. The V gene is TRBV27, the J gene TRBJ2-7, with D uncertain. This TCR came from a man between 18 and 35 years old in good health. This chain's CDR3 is CASSFLPTYEQYF. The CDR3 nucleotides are TGTGCCAGCAGTTTTCTACCGACCTACGAGCAGTACTTC.